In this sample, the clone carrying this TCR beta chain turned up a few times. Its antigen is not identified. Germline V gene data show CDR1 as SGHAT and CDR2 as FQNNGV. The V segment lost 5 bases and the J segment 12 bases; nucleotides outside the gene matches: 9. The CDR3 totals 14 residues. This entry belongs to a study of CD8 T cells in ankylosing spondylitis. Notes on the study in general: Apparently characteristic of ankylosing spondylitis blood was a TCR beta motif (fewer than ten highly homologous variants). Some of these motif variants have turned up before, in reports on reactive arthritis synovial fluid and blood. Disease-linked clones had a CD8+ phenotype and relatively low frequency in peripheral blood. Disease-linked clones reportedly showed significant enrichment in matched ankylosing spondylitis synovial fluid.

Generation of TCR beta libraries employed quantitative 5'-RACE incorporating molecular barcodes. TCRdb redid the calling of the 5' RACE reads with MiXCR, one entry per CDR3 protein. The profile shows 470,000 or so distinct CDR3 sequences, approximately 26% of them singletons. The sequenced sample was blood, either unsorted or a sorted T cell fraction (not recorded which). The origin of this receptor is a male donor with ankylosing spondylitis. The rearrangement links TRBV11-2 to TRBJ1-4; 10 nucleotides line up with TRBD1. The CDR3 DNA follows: TGTGCCAGCAGCCAAGGACAGGGGGTTACGGAACTGTTTTTT. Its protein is CASSQGQGVTELFF.